A selection of T cell receptor beta chains follows, all from one sample in a study of radiation and T cells in renal cell carcinoma. TCRdb's copy holds only in-frame clones and misses some; the assay was immunoSEQ multiplex PCR. The profile shows 60,000 to 95,000 clones, 70% to 90% of them singletons. The sample here was blood, taken from a patient whose treatment included radiotherapy and nephrectomy. These receptor sequences come from a woman aged 60 to 75 with renal cell carcinoma. CDR3s include the opening cysteine and the closing phenylalanine or tryptophan. Each record gives: clone size, D gene, V gene, J gene, CDR3 protein, CDR3 DNA. D genes are given only for firm matches. The listing skips clone size in some rows; elsewhere it reads once, few, many or a size class.

clone size: NA
D gene: TRBD1
V gene: TRBV7-6
J gene: TRBJ1-1
CDR3 protein: CASSLRDSYEAFF
CDR3 DNA: TGTGCCAGCAGCTTAAGGGACAGCTACGAAGCTTTCTTT

clone size: NA
D gene: TRBD1
V gene: TRBV11-2
J gene: TRBJ2-7
CDR3 protein: CASSGTGVRIYEQYF
CDR3 DNA: TGTGCCAGCAGCGGGACAGGGGTAAGGATCTACGAGCAGTACTTC

clone size: NA
D gene: NA
V gene: TRBV7-5
J gene: TRBJ2-1
CDR3 protein: CARSFGLAGAGEQFF
CDR3 DNA: TGTGCCAGAAGCTTTGGACTAGCGGGAGCGGGTGAGCAGTTCTTC

clone size: NA
D gene: NA
V gene: TRBV6-5
J gene: TRBJ2-1
CDR3 protein: CASSYRSPYNEQFF
CDR3 DNA: TGTGCCAGCAGTTACCGGTCTCCTTACAATGAGCAGTTCTTC

clone size: NA
D gene: NA
V gene: TRBV6-6
J gene: TRBJ2-7
CDR3 protein: CASMDGREQYF
CDR3 DNA: TGTGCCAGCATGGACGGTAGAGAGCAGTACTTC

clone size: NA
D gene: NA
V gene: TRBV7-9
J gene: TRBJ2-7
CDR3 protein: CASSLVGYEQYF
CDR3 DNA: TGTGCCAGCAGCTTAGTTGGATACGAGCAGTACTTC

clone size: NA
D gene: NA
V gene: TRBV9
J gene: TRBJ1-2
CDR3 protein: CASTKPGDDYGYTF
CDR3 DNA: TGTGCCAGCACCAAGCCGGGGGATGACTATGGCTACACCTTC

clone size: NA
D gene: NA
V gene: TRBV7-6
J gene: TRBJ2-2
CDR3 protein: CASSLAQGSPNTGELFF
CDR3 DNA: TGTGCCAGCAGCTTAGCGCAAGGGTCTCCGAACACCGGGGAGCTGTTTTTT

clone size: once
D gene: NA
V gene: TRBV5-4
J gene: TRBJ2-2
CDR3 protein: CASSLTGLTGELFF
CDR3 DNA: TGTGCCAGCAGCCTTACAGGGCTCACCGGGGAGCTGTTTTTT

clone size: NA
D gene: NA
V gene: TRBV10-3
J gene: TRBJ2-5
CDR3 protein: CAISGAGQETQYF
CDR3 DNA: TGTGCCATCAGTGGGGCAGGTCAAGAGACCCAGTACTTC

clone size: NA
D gene: NA
V gene: TRBV30
J gene: TRBJ2-3
CDR3 protein: CAWTRAADTQYF
CDR3 DNA: TGTGCCTGGACCAGGGCCGCAGATACGCAGTATTTT